Listed below are T cell receptor beta chains from one sample, sequenced in a study of blood T cell repertoires in COVID-19. Clones were read by immunoSEQ multiplex PCR, and TCRdb kept only the in-frame ones, dropping some. Here the sample spans around 94,000 clones, 70% to 90% being singletons. The source material was peripheral blood. These receptors originate from a middle-aged man with active COVID-19. The CDR3 runs from the conserved cysteine through the conserved F or W. A D gene is named only where the DNA matches it firmly. Size tells how often a clone was seen (once, few, many) or the class of an expanded clone, and some rows leave it out.

v_call	j_call	d_call	clone_size	cdr3_aa	cdr3_nt
TRBV7-9	TRBJ2-5	TRBD2	NA	CASSYRGGAGETQYF	TGTGCCAGCAGCTACCGCGGGGGGGCCGGGGAGACCCAGTACTTC
TRBV4-1	TRBJ1-1	NA	NA	CASSQGLKNTEAFF	TGCGCCAGCAGCCAAGGACTGAAAAACACTGAAGCTTTCTTT
TRBV4-3	TRBJ2-2	TRBD1	once	CASSQTPGQTNTGELFF	TGCGCCAGCAGCCAAACCCCGGGACAGACGAACACCGGGGAGCTGTTTTTT
TRBV4-2	TRBJ2-7	NA	NA	CASSQDRGQNYEQYF	TGTGCCAGCAGCCAAGATAGGGGCCAGAACTACGAGCAGTACTTC
TRBV2	TRBJ2-5	TRBD2	NA	CASSLPGLAGVAETQYF	TGTGCCAGCAGCCTTCCGGGACTAGCGGGGGTTGCGGAGACCCAGTACTTC
TRBV4-1	TRBJ2-1	TRBD2	NA	CASSQSPGLAYNEQFF	TGCGCCAGCAGCCAGAGTCCGGGACTAGCGTACAATGAGCAGTTCTTC
TRBV19	TRBJ2-1	TRBD2	NA	CASTGARGAFAEQFF	TGTGCCAGTACCGGAGCGCGGGGGGCCTTTGCTGAGCAGTTCTTC
TRBV24-1	TRBJ1-1	NA	NA	CATSDAQGIAFF	TGTGCCACCAGTGATGCCCAGGGGATAGCTTTCTTT
TRBV5-1	TRBJ2-5	NA	once	CASSLEGPRSQGAQYF	TGCGCCAGCAGCTTGGAGGGCCCGAGGAGTCAAGGGGCCCAGTACTTC
TRBV21-1	TRBJ2-1	NA	NA	CASSWLRGNNEQFF	TGTGCCAGCAGCTGGCTGCGGGGTAACAATGAGCAGTTCTTC
TRBV6-5	TRBJ2-5	TRBD2	NA	CASSYLAGGLETQYF	TGTGCCAGCAGTTACCTAGCGGGGGGGCTTGAGACCCAGTACTTC
TRBV4-1	TRBJ2-1	TRBD2	NA	CASSRSTSGGDNEQFF	TGCGCCAGCAGCCGATCGACTAGCGGGGGGGACAATGAGCAGTTCTTC
TRBV5-6	TRBJ1-1	TRBD1	NA	CASSMGRGQQTEAFF	TGTGCCAGCAGCATGGGGAGGGGACAGCAGACTGAAGCTTTCTTT
TRBV7-9	TRBJ2-5	TRBD1	NA	CASSGTGIQETQYF	TGTGCCAGCAGTGGGACAGGGATACAAGAGACCCAGTACTTC
TRBV9	TRBJ1-1	NA	NA	CASTLPGEMNTEAFF	TGTGCCAGCACCCTCCCGGGGGAGATGAACACTGAAGCTTTCTTT
TRBV5-1	TRBJ2-7	NA	NA	CASNLGGKGYEQYF	TGCGCCAGCAACCTGGGGGGAAAGGGTTACGAGCAGTACTTC
TRBV5-4	TRBJ1-1	NA	NA	CASSSVWTGVDTEAFF	TGTGCCAGCAGCTCTGTTTGGACCGGGGTGGACACTGAAGCTTTCTTT
TRBV11-2	TRBJ2-3	TRBD1	once	CASSRPGTGDGGTDTQYF	TGTGCCAGCAGCCGCCCCGGGACAGGGGATGGAGGCACAGATACGCAGTATTTT
TRBV4-1	TRBJ2-4	NA	NA	CASSQPARVAKNIQYF	TGCGCCAGCAGCCAACCTGCCCGGGTAGCCAAAAACATTCAGTACTTC
TRBV9	TRBJ1-1	NA	NA	CASSVDHSHRTEAFF	TGTGCCAGCAGCGTAGATCACAGCCACCGCACTGAAGCTTTCTTT
TRBV5-1	TRBJ2-7	NA	once	CASSPQGGSYEQYF	TGCGCCAGCAGCCCACAGGGTGGGTCCTACGAGCAGTACTTC
TRBV5-4	TRBJ2-4	NA	NA	CASSLTGLAKNIQYF	TGTGCCAGCAGCCTAACAGGTCTAGCCAAAAACATTCAGTACTTC
TRBV19	TRBJ1-5	TRBD1	NA	CASSSSGTGSNQPQHF	TGTGCCAGTAGTTCTTCCGGGACAGGGAGCAATCAGCCCCAGCATTTT
TRBV7-6	TRBJ1-3	NA	NA	CASSLASGQFSGNTIYF	TGTGCCAGCAGCTTAGCTTCCGGACAGTTCTCTGGAAACACCATATATTTT
TRBV2	TRBJ2-1	NA	NA	CASSERGGEKFF	TGTGCCAGCAGTGAAAGGGGGGGGGAAAAGTTCTTC
TRBV18	TRBJ2-7	TRBD2	NA	CASSPLAGSTYEQYF	TGTGCCAGCTCACCGTTAGCGGGGTCCACCTACGAGCAGTACTTC
TRBV11-2	TRBJ2-2	TRBD2	once	CASSPLGGANTGELFF	TGTGCCAGCAGCCCATTGGGGGGGGCGAACACCGGGGAGCTGTTTTTT
TRBV13	TRBJ1-1	NA	NA	CASSSGQINTEAFF	TGTGCCAGCAGCTCCGGACAGATAAACACTGAAGCTTTCTTT
TRBV19	TRBJ1-2	TRBD1	NA	CASSIEGRTGVFYGYTF	TGTGCCAGTAGTATAGAAGGGCGGACAGGGGTTTTCTATGGCTACACCTTC
TRBV3-1/TRBV3-2	TRBJ1-4	NA	NA	CASSQPGGKEKLFF	TGTGCCAGCAGCCAACCGGGGGGAAAGGAAAAACTGTTTTTT
TRBV19	TRBJ1-6	NA	NA	CASSILPVLQGRGNNSPLHF	TGTGCCAGTAGTATCCTACCCGTGCTACAGGGAAGAGGAAATAATTCACCCCTCCACTTT
TRBV11-2	TRBJ2-7	TRBD2	NA	CASSSIAGPHSYEQYF	TGTGCCAGCAGCTCCATAGCGGGGCCGCACTCCTACGAGCAGTACTTC
TRBV12-5	TRBJ2-7	NA	NA	CASETVPSGEQYF	TGTGCTAGTGAGACAGTTCCTTCTGGGGAGCAGTACTTC
TRBV12-5	TRBJ1-1	NA	NA	CASGGVGPGTEAFF	TGTGCTAGTGGAGGGGTCGGTCCAGGAACTGAAGCTTTCTTT
TRBV9	TRBJ1-3	NA	once	CASSAGYSGNTIYF	TGTGCCAGCAGCGCGGGTTACTCTGGAAACACCATATATTTT
TRBV5-4	TRBJ1-2	TRBD1	NA	CASSSGGRGNYGYTF	TGTGCCAGCAGCTCAGGGGGCAGGGGTAACTATGGCTACACCTTC
TRBV27	TRBJ1-6	NA	NA	CASSGSENSPLHF	TGTGCCAGCAGTGGATCGGAGAACTCACCCCTCCACTTT
TRBV9	TRBJ2-2	TRBD1	NA	CASSVGQGLGDTGELFF	TGTGCCAGCAGCGTAGGACAGGGCCTTGGTGACACCGGGGAGCTGTTTTTT
TRBV27	TRBJ2-5	TRBD2	NA	CASSLAGGYQETQYF	TGTGCCAGCAGTTTAGCGGGGGGGTACCAAGAGACCCAGTACTTC
TRBV14	TRBJ2-3	NA	NA	CASSQDLAPGLITDTQYF	TGTGCCAGCAGCCAAGATCTCGCCCCAGGGCTTATCACAGATACGCAGTATTTT
TRBV5-1	TRBJ1-1	NA	NA	CASSAGQGGEAFF	TGCGCCAGCAGCGCAGGCCAGGGCGGAGAAGCTTTCTTT
TRBV7-2	TRBJ2-1	TRBD1	once	CASSFRGPGEQFF	TGTGCCAGCAGCTTCAGGGGGCCTGGTGAGCAGTTCTTC
TRBV6-1	TRBJ2-1	TRBD1	NA	CASSEPGQGYNEQFF	TGTGCCAGCAGTGAACCGGGACAGGGCTACAATGAGCAGTTCTTC